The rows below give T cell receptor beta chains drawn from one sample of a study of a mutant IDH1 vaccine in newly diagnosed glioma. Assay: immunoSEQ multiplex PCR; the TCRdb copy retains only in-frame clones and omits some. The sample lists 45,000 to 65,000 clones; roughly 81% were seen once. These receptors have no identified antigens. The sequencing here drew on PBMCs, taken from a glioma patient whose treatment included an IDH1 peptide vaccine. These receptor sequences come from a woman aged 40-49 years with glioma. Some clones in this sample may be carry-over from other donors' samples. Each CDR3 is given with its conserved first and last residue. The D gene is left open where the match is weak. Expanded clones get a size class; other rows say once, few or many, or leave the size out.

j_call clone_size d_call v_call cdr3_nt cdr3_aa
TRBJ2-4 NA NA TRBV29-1 TGCAGCGTTGAAGACTCCTTGGGCAAAAACATTCAGTACTTC CSVEDSLGKNIQYF
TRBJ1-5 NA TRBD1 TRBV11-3 TGTGCCAGCAGCCCACCCGGAGGACAGGGGAATAGTAAGAGTCAGCCCCAGCATTTT CASSPPGGQGNSKSQPQHF
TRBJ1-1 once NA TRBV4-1 TGCGCCAGCAGCCGGGACGGATGGAACACTGAAGCTTTCTTT CASSRDGWNTEAFF
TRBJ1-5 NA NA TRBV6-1 TGTGCCAGCAGTGGTCGGGGGCTTAATCAGCCCCAGCATTTT CASSGRGLNQPQHF
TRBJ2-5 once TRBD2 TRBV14 TGTGCCAGCAGCCCCTTGCGGGGGGGAGAAGAGACCCAGTACTTC CASSPLRGGEETQYF
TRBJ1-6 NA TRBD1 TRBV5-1 TGCGCCAGCAGCTTAGAGACAGGGGGCTATAATTCACCCCTCCACTTT CASSLETGGYNSPLHF
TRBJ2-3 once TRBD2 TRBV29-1 TGCAGCGTCTTCGGACTAGCGGGCCCCACAGATACGCAGTATTTT CSVFGLAGPTDTQYF
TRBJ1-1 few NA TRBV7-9 TGTGCCAGCAGCTTATCACCCACTGAAGCTTTCTTT CASSLSPTEAFF
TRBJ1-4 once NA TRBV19 TGTGCCAGTAGCAAAGGCTCGATCGGAAAACTGTTTTTT CASSKGSIGKLFF
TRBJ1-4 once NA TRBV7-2 TGTGCCAGCAGCCGGGGCCTTAATGAAAAACTGTTTTTT CASSRGLNEKLFF
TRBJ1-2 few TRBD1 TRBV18 TGTGCCAGCTCGGACAGGAATATTGCTAACTATGGCTACACCTTC CASSDRNIANYGYTF
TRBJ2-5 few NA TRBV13 TGTGCCAGCAGCTCTGCGGGGGCGGAGACCCAGTACTTC CASSSAGAETQYF
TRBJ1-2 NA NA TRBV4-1 TGCGCCAGCAGCCAAGGCTATGGCTACACCTTC CASSQGYGYTF
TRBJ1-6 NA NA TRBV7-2 TGTGCCAGCAGCTTAGGAGGGCAGTACTATAATTCACCCCTCCACTTT CASSLGGQYYNSPLHF
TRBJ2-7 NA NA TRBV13 TGTGCCAGCAGCTTAGGCAGGGGTTACGAGCAGTACTTC CASSLGRGYEQYF
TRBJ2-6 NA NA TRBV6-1 TGTGCCAGCAGTGGGGGGGTTACGGTCTCTGGGGCCAACGTCCTGACTTTC CASSGGVTVSGANVLTF
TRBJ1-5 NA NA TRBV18 TGTGCCAGCTCACCGGGTATTACAGGGAATCAGCCCCAGCATTTT CASSPGITGNQPQHF
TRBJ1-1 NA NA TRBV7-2 TGTGCCAGCAGCTTAGGACAGTACACTGAAGCTTTCTTT CASSLGQYTEAFF
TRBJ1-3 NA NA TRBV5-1 TGCGCCAGCAGTGAGGAAATCGCTGGAAACACCATATATTTT CASSEEIAGNTIYF
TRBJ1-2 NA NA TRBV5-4 TGTGCCAGCAGCTTGGGGGCATTTTCGGGGAGCTATGGCTACACCTTC CASSLGAFSGSYGYTF
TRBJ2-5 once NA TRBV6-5 TGTGCCAGCAGTTACGAGACAGGTCCGGTTCGAACCCAGTACTTC CASSYETGPVRTQYF
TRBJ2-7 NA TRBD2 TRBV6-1 TGTGCCAGCAGAGAGCGGGGGGCCCCCTACGAGCAGTACTTC CASRERGAPYEQYF
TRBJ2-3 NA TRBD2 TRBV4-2 TGTGCCAGCAGCACGCGGACTAGCGGCACAGATACGCAGTATTTT CASSTRTSGTDTQYF
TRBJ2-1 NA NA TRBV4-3 TGCGCCAGCAGCCAAGATCTGGCGAGGGGCTCCTACAATGAGCAGTTCTTC CASSQDLARGSYNEQFF
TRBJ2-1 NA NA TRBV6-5 TGTGCCAGCAGTTACCACCCGACAAAAAATGAGCAGTTCTTC CASSYHPTKNEQFF
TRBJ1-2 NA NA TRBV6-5 TGTGCCAGCAGTTACAGGTGGGACTATGGCTACACCTTC CASSYRWDYGYTF
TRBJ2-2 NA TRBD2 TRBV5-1 TGCGCCAGCAGCCCCGGGACTAGCGACACCGGGGAGCTGTTTTTT CASSPGTSDTGELFF
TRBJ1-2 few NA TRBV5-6 TGTGCCAGCAGCTCCCTGGAATCAGGGAACTATGGCTACACCTTC CASSSLESGNYGYTF
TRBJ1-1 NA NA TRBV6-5 TGTGCCGTCATTGGGGCGAACACTGAAGCTTTCTTT CAVIGANTEAFF
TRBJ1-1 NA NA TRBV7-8 TGTGCCAGCAGGCGGGCGGGGGGCAGCACTGAAGCTTTCTTT CASRRAGGSTEAFF
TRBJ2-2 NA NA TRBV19 TGTGCCAGTAAACGAGGCGGGCCATTCACCGGGGAGCTGTTTTTT CASKRGGPFTGELFF
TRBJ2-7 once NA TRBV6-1 TGTGCCAGCAGTGATGACGGTAGCTCCTACGAGCAGTACTTC CASSDDGSSYEQYF
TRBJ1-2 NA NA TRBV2 TGTGCCAGCGATGGCTACACCTTC CASDGYTF
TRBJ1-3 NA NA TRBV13 TGTGCCAGCAGCAATAATCCGTTCTCTGGAAACACCATATATTTT CASSNNPFSGNTIYF
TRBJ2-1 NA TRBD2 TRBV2 TGTGCCAGCAGTGATCCTAGCGGGGGGACTTACAATGAGCAGTTCTTC CASSDPSGGTYNEQFF
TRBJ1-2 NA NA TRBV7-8 TGTGCCAGCAGCTTAGCGACGTCCAATTCGAGCTACACCTTC CASSLATSNSSYTF
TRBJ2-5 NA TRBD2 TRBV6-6 TGTGCCAGCAGGGGACTAGCGGGGGGGTACCAAGAGACCCAGTACTTC CASRGLAGGYQETQYF
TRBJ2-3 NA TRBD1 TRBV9 TGTGCCAGCAGCCATGACAGGGTGGGCACAGATACGCAGTATTTT CASSHDRVGTDTQYF
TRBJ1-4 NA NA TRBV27 TGTGCCAGCAGTGACAGGTCGGAAGAAAAACTGTTTTTT CASSDRSEEKLFF
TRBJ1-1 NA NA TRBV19 TGTGCCAGTAGTAGGGGTCTGAACACTGAAGCTTTCTTT CASSRGLNTEAFF
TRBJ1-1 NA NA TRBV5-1 TGCGCCAGCAGCTTGGTGCAGGGAAGCGCTGAAGCTTTCTTT CASSLVQGSAEAFF
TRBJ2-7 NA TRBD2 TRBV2 TGTGCCAGCAGCGTAGCGGGGGGAGGTGGCGAGCAGTACTTC CASSVAGGGGEQYF
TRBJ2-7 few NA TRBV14 TGTGCCAGCAGCCGGAGAGGGGGGTTTACTGCGGGGGAGCAGTACTTC CASSRRGGFTAGEQYF
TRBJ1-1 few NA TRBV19 TGTGCCAGTACAGGTCGGGAACCCATGAACACTGAAGCTTTCTTT CASTGREPMNTEAFF
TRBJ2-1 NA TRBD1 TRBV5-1 TGCGCCAGCAGCTTCCGGGACAGATCGGATGAGCAGTTCTTC CASSFRDRSDEQFF
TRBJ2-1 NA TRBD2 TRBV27 TGTGCCAGCAGTTTCGTGCTAGCGGGGGGTCCCTCCCTCAATGAGCAGTTCTTC CASSFVLAGGPSLNEQFF
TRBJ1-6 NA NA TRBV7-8 TGTGCCAGCAGCAAAATGGGAGGGGACCGTTATAATTCACCCCTCCACTTT CASSKMGGDRYNSPLHF
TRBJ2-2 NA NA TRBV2 TGTGCCAGCAGTCCCGTGGGGGCCTCCAGTACCGGGGAGCTGTTTTTT CASSPVGASSTGELFF
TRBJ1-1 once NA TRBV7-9 TGTGCCACACAGGGATTTGTGGACACTGAAGCTTTCTTT CATQGFVDTEAFF
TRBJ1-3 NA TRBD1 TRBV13 TGTGCCAGCAGCTTAACAGGGGAAGCTGGAAACACCATATATTTT CASSLTGEAGNTIYF